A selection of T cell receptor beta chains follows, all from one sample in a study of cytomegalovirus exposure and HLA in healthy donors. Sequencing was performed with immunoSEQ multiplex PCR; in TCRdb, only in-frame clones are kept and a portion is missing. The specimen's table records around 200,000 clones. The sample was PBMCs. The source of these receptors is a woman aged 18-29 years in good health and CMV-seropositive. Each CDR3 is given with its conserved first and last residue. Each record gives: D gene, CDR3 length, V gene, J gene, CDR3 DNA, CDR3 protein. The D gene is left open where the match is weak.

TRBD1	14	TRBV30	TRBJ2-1	TGTGCCTGGAGTGGGGACAGTAACTACAATGAGCAGTTCTTC	CAWSGDSNYNEQFF
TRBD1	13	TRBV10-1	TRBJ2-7	TGCGCCAGCAGCGGACAGGCCGCAGGGGAGCAGTACTTC	CASSGQAAGEQYF
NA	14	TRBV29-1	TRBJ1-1	TGCAGTGTCGAGGGACTCAGGCAGGACACTGAAGCTTTCTTT	CSVEGLRQDTEAFF
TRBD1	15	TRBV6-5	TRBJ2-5	TGTGCCAGCAGCACGTACGGGACAGCCCAAGAGACCCAGTACTTC	CASSTYGTAQETQYF
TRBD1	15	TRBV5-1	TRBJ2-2	TGCGCCACTACGATAGGGACAGCCAGAACCGGGGAGCTGTTTTTT	CATTIGTARTGELFF
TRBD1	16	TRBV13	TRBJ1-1	TGTGCCAGCAGCCTCCAGGGGGGACTAGGATATCTCGAAGCTTTCTTT	CASSLQGGLGYLEAFF
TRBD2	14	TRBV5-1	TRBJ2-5	TGCGCCAGCAGCTTGGATGGCGGGGGGGAGACCCAGTACTTC	CASSLDGGGETQYF
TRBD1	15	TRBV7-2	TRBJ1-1	TGTGCCAGCAGCCTCAGGGCGACAGGGTACACTGAAGCTTTCTTT	CASSLRATGYTEAFF
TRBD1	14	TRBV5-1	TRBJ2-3	TGCGCCAGCAGCTTCACAGGGGGCACAGATACGCAGTATTTT	CASSFTGGTDTQYF
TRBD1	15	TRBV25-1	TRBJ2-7	TGTGCCAGCAAGGAAACAGGGGCTGTTGGATACGAGCAGTACTTC	CASKETGAVGYEQYF
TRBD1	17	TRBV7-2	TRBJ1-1	TGTGCCAGCAGCTTAGCCCCGGGACAGGGGGCCCCCTTGGAGGCTTTCTTT	CASSLAPGQGAPLEAFF
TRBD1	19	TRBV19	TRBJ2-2	TGTGCCAGTAGTATAGGAAAGACAGGGGGTATACGTGGCACCGGGGAGCTGTTTTTT	CASSIGKTGGIRGTGELFF
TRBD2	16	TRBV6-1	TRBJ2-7	TGTGCCAGCAGTGAACGAGCGGGAGGGGGCTCCTACGAGCAGTACTTC	CASSERAGGGSYEQYF
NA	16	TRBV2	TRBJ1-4	TGTGCCAGCAGTGAAGTACTGGGCAGGGGCCGCCTGACTCTGTTTTTT	CASSEVLGRGRLTLFF
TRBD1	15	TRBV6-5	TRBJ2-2	TGTGCCAGCAGCTGGGGGACAGAGAAGACCGGGGAGCTGTTTTTT	CASSWGTEKTGELFF
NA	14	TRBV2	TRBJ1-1	TGTGCCAGCAGTGAAGCGATTACAGGAACTGAAGCTTTCTTT	CASSEAITGTEAFF
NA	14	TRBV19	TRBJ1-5	TGTGGATCAGGGAAGGAGGGAGGCAATCAGCCCCAGCATTTT	CGSGKEGGNQPQHF
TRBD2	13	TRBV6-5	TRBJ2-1	TGTGCCAGCAGCTTCGGACTAGCCGACGAGCAGTTCTTC	CASSFGLADEQFF
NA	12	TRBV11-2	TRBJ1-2	TGTGCCAGCAGCTTAGAAGGAGTCGGCTACACCTTC	CASSLEGVGYTF
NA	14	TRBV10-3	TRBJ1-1	TGTGCCATAACTGGGGAGGCTAGAAACACTGAAGCTTTCTTT	CAITGEARNTEAFF
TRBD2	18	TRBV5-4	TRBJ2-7	TGTGCCAGCAGCCCGATGAGAGGAGCGGGAGAAGGAGACTACGAGCAGTACTTC	CASSPMRGAGEGDYEQYF
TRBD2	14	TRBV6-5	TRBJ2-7	TGTGCCAGCAGTTACTCCGGGGGGGGCTACGAGCAGTACTTC	CASSYSGGGYEQYF
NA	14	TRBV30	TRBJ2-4	TGTGCCTGGAGTGTACTAGAGGGATGGGACATTCAGTACTTC	CAWSVLEGWDIQYF
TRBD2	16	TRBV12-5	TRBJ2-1	TGTGCTAGTGGTTTGGGGACTAGCGGGAGGGTTGATGAGCAGTTCTTC	CASGLGTSGRVDEQFF
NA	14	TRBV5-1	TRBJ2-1	TGCGCCAGCAGCTCGCGAACAGGTCTCAATGAGCAGTTCTTC	CASSSRTGLNEQFF
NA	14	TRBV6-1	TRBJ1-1	TGTGCCAGCAGTGAAGCGCGTATTAACACTGAAGCTTTCTTT	CASSEARINTEAFF
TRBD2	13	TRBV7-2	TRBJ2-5	TGTGCCAGCAGCTCCGGACTAGAGCAGACCCAGTACTTC	CASSSGLEQTQYF
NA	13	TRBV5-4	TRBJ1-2	TGTGCCAGCAGCTTAGCGGGGGCGCGGGGCTACACCTTC	CASSLAGARGYTF
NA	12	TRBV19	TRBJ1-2	TGTGCCAGTAGTATGACAGGCTATGGCTACACCTTC	CASSMTGYGYTF
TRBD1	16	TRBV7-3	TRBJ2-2	TGTGCCAGCAGCGCGTCGACAGGGGTGGGCGGCGGGGAGCTGTTTTTT	CASSASTGVGGGELFF
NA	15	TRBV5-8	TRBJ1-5	TGTGCCAGCAGCAGACAGAGGAGTAGCAATCAGCCCCAGCATTTT	CASSRQRSSNQPQHF
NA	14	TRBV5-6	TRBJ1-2	TGTGCCAGCAGCTTGGGACAGGAGAACTATGGCTACACCTTC	CASSLGQENYGYTF
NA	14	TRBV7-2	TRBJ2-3	TGTGCCAGCAGCTTAGCGACTGGAACAGATACGCAGTATTTT	CASSLATGTDTQYF
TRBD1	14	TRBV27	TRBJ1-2	TGTGCCAGCAGTTTAAGAACAGGGGCAAATGGCTACACCTTC	CASSLRTGANGYTF
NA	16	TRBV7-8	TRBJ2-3	TGTGCCAGCAGCCTTACATTAGCAGCTAGCACAGATACGCAGTATTTT	CASSLTLAASTDTQYF
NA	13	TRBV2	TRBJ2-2	TGTGCCAGCAGTACAGGGAACACCGGGGAGCTGTTTTTT	CASSTGNTGELFF
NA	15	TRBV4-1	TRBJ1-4	TGCGCCAGCAGCCAAGAAGAGTGGAGGAATGAAAAACTGTTTTTT	CASSQEEWRNEKLFF
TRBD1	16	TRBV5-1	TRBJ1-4	TGCGCCAGCAGCTTGAAATGGGACAGGGGGGTTGAAAAACTGTTTTTT	CASSLKWDRGVEKLFF
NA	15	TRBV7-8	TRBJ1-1	TGTGCCAGCAGCTTCAGACAGATGTCTGGCACTGAAGCTTTCTTT	CASSFRQMSGTEAFF
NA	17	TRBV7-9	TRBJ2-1	TGTGCCAGCAGTCCTCCGTCTAGCCATCCGGCCTACAATGAGCAGTTCTTC	CASSPPSSHPAYNEQFF
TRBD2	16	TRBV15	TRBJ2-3	TGTGCCACCAGCGGACGACTAGCGGGATACTCAGATACGCAGTATTTT	CATSGRLAGYSDTQYF